A single sample is the source of the 28 T cell receptor beta chains below, sequenced in a study of human CD8 memory T cell subsets. Production of TCR beta libraries used UMI-labeled 5' RACE as the method. TCRdb reanalyzed the 5' RACE reads, giving one entry per CDR3 protein sequence and no DNA. This sample's table has about 10,000 distinct CDR3 sequences. The material sequenced was CD8+ T cells from PBMCs. These receptors were taken from a human donor in good health.

The J gene is TRBJ2-1, the V gene TRBV7-9; TCRdb's assignment of TRBD1 cannot be checked, as there is no DNA. This CDR3 is built from 15 residues. Looked up from germline, CDR1 is SEHNR and CDR2 is FQNEAQ (reference sequence). This CDR3 reads CASRSTGGSYNEQFF.

The chain employs TRBV5-5 and TRBJ1-2. This CDR3 has 15 amino acids. CDR1 is SGHKS and CDR2 is YYEKEE in the germline V gene (reference sequence). The CDR3 sequence: CASSLVGAEGLGYTF.

The rearrangement links TRBV7-8 to TRBJ1-5. The germline V gene has CDR1 SGHVS and CDR2 FQNEAQ. The length of the CDR3 is 14 residues. The CDR3 sequence: CASSLRRSNQPQHF.

The chain uses TRBV6-2 or TRBV6-3 and TRBJ2-7; TCRdb picks TRBD2, but there is no DNA to check that call. This CDR3 has 17 amino acids. From germline, CDR1 is MNHEY and CDR2 SVGEGT. CDR3 amino acids: CASSPPRTSGLSYEQYF.

Here the CDR3 reads CASSEYRMDRGPCQPQHF. The chain recombines TRBV25-1 with TRBJ1-5; without DNA, the TCRdb call of TRBD1 cannot be checked. In germline, CDR1 is MGHDK, CDR2 SYGVNS. The CDR3 has 18 amino acids.

This chain joins TRBV27 and TRBJ1-2; TCRdb lists TRBD1, though no DNA is available to test this call. From germline, CDR1 is MNHEY and CDR2 SMNVEV (reference sequence). CDR3 length: 17 residues. CDR3 amino acids: CASSLSSMGGSNYGYTF.

J is TRBJ1-2 and V is TRBV12-3 or TRBV12-4. There are 13 residues in the CDR3. This chain's CDR3 is CASSARRTYGYTF.

J is TRBJ1-2 and V is TRBV29-1; absent DNA, TCRdb's TRBD1 call cannot be checked. This CDR3 has 14 amino acids. Per the germline V gene, CDR1 is SQVTM and CDR2 is ANQGSEA. The CDR3 here is CSVGPTGNLYGYTF.

The chain couples TRBV28 to TRBJ2-2. From germline, CDR1 is MDHEN and CDR2 SYDVKM. The CDR3 loop spans 14 amino acids. Here the CDR3 reads CASKGRRYTGELFF. The full variable domain, with the rest looked up from reference TRBV28 and TRBJ2-2, is DVKVTQSSRYLVKRTGEKVFLECVQDMDHENMFWYRQDPGLGLRLIYFSYDVKMKEKGDIPEGYSVSREKKERFSLILESASTNQTSMYLCASKGRRYTGELFFGEGSRLTVL.

The chain couples TRBV28 to TRBJ2-1. Germline-derived CDR1 and CDR2 are MDHEN and SYDVKM. The CDR3 has 13 residues. The CDR3 loop is CASSLLPYNEQFF.

The chain carries TRBV27 and TRBJ2-7; TCRdb gives TRBD1 as the D gene, but with no DNA this cannot be confirmed. CDR1 and CDR2 from the germline V gene are MNHEY and SMNVEV (reference sequence). The CDR3 runs 12 residues. This CDR3 reads CAVRGQNYEQYF.

The chain is built from TRBV4-3 and TRBJ1-1. Germline V gene lookup returns CDR1 LGHNA and CDR2 YSLEER. CDR3 length equals 15 residues. The CDR3 is CASSQVDGGASEAFF.

This chain joins TRBV5-6 and TRBJ2-7; TCRdb reports TRBD2, a call that lacks DNA to check it against. This CDR3 comprises 15 residues. Germline V gives CDR1 SGHDT, CDR2 YYEEEE. The CDR3 sequence is CASSSGTGVLYEQYF. The full variable domain, with the rest looked up from reference TRBV5-6 and TRBJ2-7, is DAGVTQSPTHLIKTRGQQVTLRCSPKSGHDTVSWYQQALGQGPQFIFQYYEEEERQRGNFPDRFSGHQFPNYSSELNVNALLLGDSALYLCASSSGTGVLYEQYFGPGTRLTVT.

This chain joins TRBV28 and TRBJ2-7; TCRdb's D call of TRBD1 is untestable without DNA. Germline V lookup: CDR1 MDHEN, CDR2 SYDVKM. The CDR3 spans 14 residues. CDR3 in amino acids: CASRNRDRIYEQYF.

The chain joins TRBV6-6 to TRBJ1-1; TCRdb calls TRBD1, which cannot be checked without DNA. The germline gives CDR1 MNHNY, CDR2 SVGAGI (reference sequence). This CDR3 contains 14 residues. The CDR3 spells CASRLGQGGTEAFF.

The V and J genes are TRBV5-1 and TRBJ2-2; TCRdb names TRBD1, which stays unverified in the absence of DNA. Germline CDR1 SGHRS, CDR2 YFSETQ. This CDR3 contains 15 residues. CDR3: CASSLGYRGTGELFF.

J is TRBJ2-7 and V is TRBV27; TCRdb outputs TRBD1, but without DNA this stays unchecked. The germline CDR1 and CDR2 sequences are MNHEY and SMNVEV (reference sequence). The CDR3 totals 13 residues. CDR3 loop: CASSAAPSYEQYF.

The chain has TRBV2 and TRBJ2-2; lacking DNA, the TRBD2 call made by TCRdb goes unchecked. Germline values: CDR1 SNHLY, CDR2 FYNNEI. CDR3 size: 15 residues. The CDR3 sequence: CASIGRLAGAGELFF.

The V gene is TRBV7-9, the J gene TRBJ1-5. The CDR3 spans 12 residues. Per germline, CDR1 SEHNR and CDR2 FQNEAQ (reference sequence). CDR3 residues: CASSLGATEGHF.

The chain carries TRBV9 and TRBJ1-1. The CDR3 covers 16 residues. Per the germline V gene, CDR1 is SGDLS and CDR2 is YYNGEE. The chain's CDR3 is CASSSHRREPNTEAFF. The whole variable domain, remainder taken from reference TRBV9 and TRBJ1-1, is DSGVTQTPKHLITATGQRVTLRCSPRSGDLSVYWYQQSLDQGLQFLIQYYNGEERAKGNILERFSAQQFPDLHSELNLSSLELGDSALYFCASSSHRREPNTEAFFGQGTRLTVV.

The V and J genes are TRBV10-1 and TRBJ1-1. This CDR3 comprises 13 residues. Germline CDR1 and CDR2: WNHNN and SYGVQD (reference sequence). This CDR3 reads CASSEGKNTEAFF.

Judged by frequency, this clonotype is medium-sized (0.01 to 0.1%). This chain links TRBV9 with TRBJ2-7. Germline CDR1 is SGDLS and CDR2 is YYNGEE. This CDR3 spans 13 amino acids. CDR3 sequence reads: CASSVGISYEQYF.

The chain employs TRBV4-3 and TRBJ2-3; TCRdb's D call of TRBD2 is untestable without DNA. Germline V CDR1 and CDR2: LGHNA, YSLEER. The CDR3 extends over 15 amino acids. This CDR3 is CASSLGTSGTDTQYF.

The chain recombines TRBV6-1 with TRBJ2-7. This CDR3 region has 16 residues. Germline V gene lookup returns CDR1 MNHNS and CDR2 SASEGT. This CDR3 is CASSESSFSSSYEQYF.

J is TRBJ1-2 and V is TRBV12-3 or TRBV12-4; absent DNA, TCRdb's TRBD1 call cannot be checked. There are 13 residues in the CDR3. The CDR3 region is CASSLSGGWGYTF.

The chain joins TRBV27 to TRBJ2-7; TCRdb proposes TRBD1, but this gene call is untestable without DNA. The CDR3 extends over 13 amino acids. Looked up from germline, CDR1 is MNHEY and CDR2 is SMNVEV (reference sequence). CDR3 protein: CASSSGQRNEQYF.

This clonotype is called medium-sized based on its frequency. CDR3 amino acids: CSVEGVDAGGDTQYF. The V gene is TRBV29-1, the J gene TRBJ2-3; TCRdb returns TRBD1, unconfirmable since there is no DNA. The CDR3 runs to 15 residues. Germline lookup yields CDR1 SQVTM and CDR2 ANQGSEA.

According to its frequency, this clonotype is medium-sized (0.01 to 0.1%). The chain joins TRBV28 to TRBJ1-1. Germline CDR1 is MDHEN and CDR2 is SYDVKM. CDR3 length equals 14 residues. CDR3 amino acids: CASTSGLLNTEAFF.